The rows below give T cell receptor beta chains drawn from one sample of a study of T cells in localized non-small cell lung cancer. Assay used: immunoSEQ multiplex PCR; TCRdb lists only in-frame clones, some missing. The profile shows approximately 35,000 clones, roughly nine tenths of them singletons. Sequencing was performed on PBMCs, taken before any cancer treatment. Every receptor here comes from a man aged 40 to 69 with stage II lung adenocarcinoma. CDR3s include the opening cysteine and the closing phenylalanine or tryptophan. The order of the fields is clone size, J gene, V gene, D gene, CDR3 DNA, CDR3 protein. D genes are given only for firm matches. Size tells how often a clone was seen (once, few, many) or the class of an expanded clone, and some rows leave it out.

.	TRBJ2-5	TRBV5-6	.	TGTGCCAGCACCAAGGGGGGTAAAGAGACCCAGTACTTC	CASTKGGKETQYF
once	TRBJ1-2	TRBV7-2	.	TGTGCCAGCAGCCCAGGCGGTCGTCAGGGCTACACCTTC	CASSPGGRQGYTF
.	TRBJ1-3	TRBV4-3	.	TGCGCCAGCAGCCAAGAGGTTCGATACACCATATATTTT	CASSQEVRYTIYF
.	TRBJ2-7	TRBV11-2	.	TGTGCCAGCAGCTTCCGGGGGTACTCCTACGAGCAGTACTTC	CASSFRGYSYEQYF
.	TRBJ2-7	TRBV5-4	.	TGTGCCAGCAGCTTGGCTGGGTCCCTACCCTACGAGCAGTACTTC	CASSLAGSLPYEQYF
.	TRBJ2-1	TRBV19	.	TGTGCCAGTAGTTCTCGGGCTTACAATGAGCAGTTCTTC	CASSSRAYNEQFF
.	TRBJ2-6	TRBV7-3	.	TGTGCCAGCAGCCTCCTTCCGGGCCAATCCTCTGGGGCCAACGTCCTGACTTTC	CASSLLPGQSSGANVLTF
once	TRBJ1-1	TRBV10-3	.	TGTGCCATCAGTGAGTCGGAATCGAGGGGTTACGGCACTGAAGCTTTCTTT	CAISESESRGYGTEAFF
.	TRBJ2-1	TRBV7-2	TRBD2	TGTGCCAGCAGCTCACGCAGCGGGAGTCGCAATGAGCAGTTCTTC	CASSSRSGSRNEQFF
.	TRBJ2-1	TRBV28	TRBD2	TGTGCCAGCAGTACCCAGCGGGAGGTAAACAATGAGCAGTTCTTC	CASSTQREVNNEQFF
.	TRBJ1-2	TRBV28	TRBD1	TGTGCCAGCAGAACGGGACAGATCTATGGCTACACCTTC	CASRTGQIYGYTF
.	TRBJ2-1	TRBV5-1	TRBD2	TGCGCCAGCAGCTTGTCGGGAGGTCCCTACAATGAGCAGTTCTTC	CASSLSGGPYNEQFF
.	TRBJ2-7	TRBV28	.	TGTGCCAGCAGTTTAATTTCTACAGACGAGCAGTACTTC	CASSLISTDEQYF
.	TRBJ1-1	TRBV5-4	.	TGTGCCAGCAGGACGGCAGGGGCGAGAGAAGAAGCTTTCTTT	CASRTAGAREEAFF
.	TRBJ1-1	TRBV7-6	.	TGTGCCAGCAGCTTATCGTTCGGGGGGAACACTGAAGCTTTCTTT	CASSLSFGGNTEAFF
.	TRBJ1-3	TRBV2	.	TGTGCCAGCACCCAGGGTGAGGCCCGCGGAAACACCATATATTTT	CASTQGEARGNTIYF
.	TRBJ1-2	TRBV7-9	.	TGTGCCAGCAGTTTCTCGGGGGAGCGAATCTTAAACTATGGCTACACCTTC	CASSFSGERILNYGYTF
.	TRBJ2-3	TRBV11-2	TRBD2	TGTGCCAGCAGCTACCGGACTAGCGGGAGCGCAGATACGCAGTATTTT	CASSYRTSGSADTQYF
.	TRBJ2-2	TRBV10-2	TRBD2	TGCGCCAGTGGACTAGCGGGAGGTGTCACCGGGGAGCTGTTTTTT	CASGLAGGVTGELFF
.	TRBJ2-5	TRBV27	TRBD2	TGTGCCAGCAGTTTATCTCCCAGCGGGAGGGAGACCCAGTACTTC	CASSLSPSGRETQYF
.	TRBJ2-3	TRBV7-9	.	TGTGCCAGCAGCTTAGGGGGCGGCTTGACTGGGCCAGATACGCAGTATTTT	CASSLGGGLTGPDTQYF
.	TRBJ2-7	TRBV7-3	TRBD1	TGTGCCAGCAGCTGGCGGGGACAGGCGCTGCTCGAGACCTACGAGCAGTACTTC	CASSWRGQALLETYEQYF
.	TRBJ1-5	TRBV12-2	.	TGTGCAAGTCGCTTAGCCCCACTGGGGAGGGGTAGCAATCAGCCCCAGCATTTT	CASRLAPLGRGSNQPQHF
.	TRBJ2-1	TRBV29-1	.	TGCAGCGTTGTCTTACGGGGGGCGAGCTCCTACAATGAGCAGTTCTTC	CSVVLRGASSYNEQFF
.	TRBJ2-5	TRBV27	.	TGTGCCAGCAGTTTTGGCCTCAACAGGCAAGAGACCCAGTACTTC	CASSFGLNRQETQYF
.	TRBJ1-5	TRBV2	TRBD1	TGTGCCAGCAGGTCGTCGGTCCGGACAGGACTCAATCAGCCCCAGCATTTT	CASRSSVRTGLNQPQHF
once	TRBJ2-1	TRBV11-2	.	TGTGCCAGCAGTCCTACAGGTTTGAGGTACAATGAGCAGTTCTTC	CASSPTGLRYNEQFF
.	TRBJ2-3	TRBV2	.	TGTGCCAGCGACTCCGGGGTTAAGCGCCCAGATACGCAGTATTTT	CASDSGVKRPDTQYF
.	TRBJ2-1	TRBV28	.	TGTGCCAGCAGTTGGGGTTCGAGAAATGAGCAGTTCTTC	CASSWGSRNEQFF
.	TRBJ1-2	TRBV19	TRBD1	TGTGCCAGTAGTATCACACAGGGGGCGAGTGGCTACACCTTC	CASSITQGASGYTF
.	TRBJ1-2	TRBV7-3	.	TGTGCCAGCAGCCCGGACAAGAACTATGGCTACACCTTC	CASSPDKNYGYTF
.	TRBJ2-3	TRBV28	TRBD2	TGTGCCAGCAGCCTAGATGGGACTAGCCTCAGAGAGTATTTT	CASSLDGTSLREYF
.	TRBJ1-1	TRBV5-4	TRBD1	TGTGCCAGCAGCTTGGTTCCAGGGGGGAACACTGAAGCTTTCTTT	CASSLVPGGNTEAFF
.	TRBJ2-1	TRBV12-5	TRBD2	TGTGCTAGTGGTTTGAGCTCTCTAGCGGGAGTCGGGGCCTACAATGAGCAGTTCTTC	CASGLSSLAGVGAYNEQFF
.	TRBJ2-3	TRBV5-4	.	TGTGCCAGCAGATTAGAAGATACGCAGTATTTT	CASRLEDTQYF
.	TRBJ2-1	TRBV6-1	TRBD2	TGTGCCAGCAGACTAGCGGGAGGGAATGAGCAGTTCTTC	CASRLAGGNEQFF
.	TRBJ2-2	TRBV19	TRBD2	TGTGCCAGTAGTATAGCCGGGGGGGCGAGTCCCGGGGAGCTGTTTTTT	CASSIAGGASPGELFF
once	TRBJ2-3	TRBV27	.	TGTGCCAGCTCGAGCGGGTATGGCACAGATACGCAGTATTTT	CASSSGYGTDTQYF
once	TRBJ2-1	TRBV4-1	TRBD2	TGCGCCAGCAGAAAGGAGACTAGCAGTTTCCATGAGCAGTTCTTC	CASRKETSSFHEQFF
once	TRBJ2-1	TRBV5-1	TRBD2	TGCGCCAGCACCGTGACTAGCGGGAGGGGGGGTGAGCAGTTCTTC	CASTVTSGRGGEQFF
.	TRBJ2-5	TRBV11-3	.	TGTGCCAGCAGCTTAGTCCGCTTGACACCCCTGGGGGAGACCCAGTACTTC	CASSLVRLTPLGETQYF
once	TRBJ1-1	TRBV6-1	TRBD1	TGTGCCAGCAGTGAATCAACGACAGGGGCCACTGAAGCTTTCTTT	CASSESTTGATEAFF
.	TRBJ1-2	TRBV7-2	TRBD1	TGTGCCAGCAGCTTAGCTCCCCAAGGGACAGGGGGAACTCCCTATGGCTACACCTTC	CASSLAPQGTGGTPYGYTF
.	TRBJ2-5	TRBV27	.	TGTGCCAGCAGTTTCCTGGGGAGGGGGACGGGTGAGACCCAGTACTTC	CASSFLGRGTGETQYF
.	TRBJ1-3	TRBV27	.	TGTGCCAGCAGTTTATTCCTGACGACAGGCCTGGGTGGAAACACCATATATTTT	CASSLFLTTGLGGNTIYF
.	TRBJ1-3	TRBV6-6	.	TGTGCCAGCAGCCGCGACGCGAGCTCTGGAAACACCATATATTTT	CASSRDASSGNTIYF
.	TRBJ1-5	TRBV19	TRBD1	TGTGCCAGTAACTCCCCAGGGGGCATGGGCAATCAGCCCCAGCATTTT	CASNSPGGMGNQPQHF
.	TRBJ2-1	TRBV7-2	TRBD1	TGTGCCAGCAGCGACGGACAGGGGACTAATGAGCAGTTCTTC	CASSDGQGTNEQFF
.	TRBJ2-3	TRBV11-3	.	TGTGCCAGCAGCGACAGACTAACAGATACGCAGTATTTT	CASSDRLTDTQYF
.	TRBJ2-1	TRBV7-7	.	TGTGCCAGCAGCTTAGTTTCCCTGCCCGCCTACAATGAGCAGTTCTTC	CASSLVSLPAYNEQFF
.	TRBJ2-7	TRBV6-5	TRBD2	TGTGCCAGCAGATGGACTAGCGGGAGTTACGAGCAGTACTTC	CASRWTSGSYEQYF